The rows below give T cell receptor beta chains drawn from one sample of a study of identical twins' blood T cells. TCRdb re-called the 5' RACE reads through MiXCR, storing one row per CDR3 protein. The table shows fewer than 450,000 distinct CDR3 sequences, with roughly 27% occurring only once. Sequenced sample: PBMCs. The source is a woman between 18 and 49 years old in good health. The CDR3 runs from the conserved cysteine through the conserved F or W. The D gene is left open where the match is weak. Some rows mark clone size as missing; the rest say once, few, many or name a class of expanded clone.

TRBV6-5	TRBJ2-1	many	-	CASRTRFSSSSEQFF	TGTGCCAGCAGGACTAGATTCTCCTCCTCTAGTGAGCAGTTCTTC
TRBV5-1	TRBJ2-2	-	TRBD1	CASSLTGFDTGELFF	TGCGCCAGCAGCCTGACAGGGTTTGACACCGGGGAGCTGTTTTTT
TRBV29-1	TRBJ1-2	-	-	CSTGEVFYGYTF	TGCAGCACGGGGGAGGTTTTCTATGGCTACACCTTC
TRBV20-1	TRBJ2-7	-	-	CSARDQRSYEQYF	TGCAGTGCTAGAGATCAGAGGTCCTACGAGCAGTACTTC
TRBV20-1	TRBJ2-3	few	TRBD2	CSARSSGNTDTQYF	TGCAGTGCTAGGTCTAGCGGGAACACAGATACGCAGTATTTT
TRBV29-1	TRBJ2-2	-	-	CSVPMGTRYTGELFF	TGCAGCGTCCCGATGGGGACAAGATACACCGGGGAGCTGTTTTTT
TRBV10-3	TRBJ2-3	few	-	CAMSPGADTQYF	TGTGCCATGTCCCCGGGGGCAGATACGCAGTATTTT
TRBV20-1	TRBJ2-6	-	-	CSATGTGANVLTF	TGCAGTGCCACAGGTACTGGGGCCAACGTCCTGACTTTC
TRBV5-1	TRBJ2-3	few	-	CAGWGGTGSGDTQYF	TGCGCCGGATGGGGAGGTACGGGATCTGGAGATACGCAGTATTTT
TRBV10-3	TRBJ1-4	many	-	CAISVRRPATNEKLFF	TGTGCCATCAGTGTTCGACGACCGGCAACTAATGAAAAACTGTTTTTT
TRBV2	TRBJ1-4	few	-	CASSPDVVGNEKLFF	TGTGCCAGCAGCCCCGATGTAGTGGGGAATGAAAAACTGTTTTTT
TRBV19	TRBJ1-5	few	-	CASIMYPPESAGQPQHF	TGTGCCAGTATTATGTACCCCCCGGAAAGTGCTGGTCAGCCCCAGCATTTT
TRBV29-1	TRBJ1-2	-	-	CSVGGGMGGYTF	TGCAGCGTTGGAGGGGGTATGGGTGGCTACACCTTC
TRBV11-2	TRBJ2-5	-	-	CASSLLARRETQYF	TGTGCCAGCAGCTTACTAGCGCGACGGGAGACCCAGTACTTC
TRBV2	TRBJ2-5	few	-	CASSEGTAPVETQYF	TGTGCCAGCAGTGAAGGGACAGCCCCTGTTGAGACCCAGTACTTC
TRBV20-1	TRBJ1-6	-	-	CSAKGPRNSPLHF	TGCAGTGCTAAGGGGCCTAGAAATTCACCCCTCCACTTT
TRBV19	TRBJ1-2	-	-	CATLPLDGGPYGYTF	TGTGCCACCCTTCCCCTCGATGGAGGCCCCTATGGCTACACCTTC
TRBV3-1	TRBJ1-4	-	-	CASSTGQLATNEKLFF	TGTGCCAGCAGCACCGGACAGCTTGCAACTAATGAAAAACTGTTTTTT
TRBV5-6	TRBJ1-1	-	TRBD1	CASSLGGQGLTEAFF	TGTGCCAGCAGCTTGGGCGGACAGGGCCTTACAGAAGCTTTCTTT
TRBV4-3	TRBJ2-3	-	-	CASSQDSRGTDTQYF	TGCGCCAGCAGCCAAGACTCGCGGGGTACAGATACGCAGTATTTT
TRBV18	TRBJ1-2	-	-	CASSPTGTGGGYTF	TGTGCCAGCTCACCAACGGGTACAGGAGGTGGCTACACCTTC